This paragraph reports one T cell receptor beta chain. Its antigen is unidentified. RNA was extracted and reverse transcribed into cDNA as the sequencing template. TCRdb's copy holds only in-frame clones and misses some; the assay was immunoSEQ multiplex PCR. The data show about 76,000 clones, around 66% seen once. This sample was taken from a study of CD8+ T cells in alopecia areata. Turning to the study itself: Twice a day, 5 to 10 mg of oral tofacitinib was administered to treated patients.

Germline V lookup: CDR1 SEHNR, CDR2 FQNEAQ (reference sequence). V shed 0 bases and J shed 0 bases, with 8 bases lying between them. This CDR3 comprises 15 residues. The treatment here: oral pan-JAK inhibitor, 5-10 mg twice daily. Researchers gathered lesional scalp punch biopsies and peripheral blood from patients with alopecia areata. Whole-study results and caveats: Whereas mice showed it more clearly, TCR sharing across patients was murkier, possibly because of HLA. Compared with normal scalp, lesional scalp had higher clonality and more expanded CD8+ clones.

This TCR came from a human donor with alopecia areata. The sample here was CD8+ T cells sorted from blood, taken at week 24, from a patient treated with tofacitinib. The chain recombines TRBV7-9 with TRBJ1-1; D is undetermined. CDR3 in DNA: TGTGCCAGCAGCTTAGCGGGGAACTTGAACACTGAAGCTTTCTTT. As protein: CASSLAGNLNTEAFF.